A selection of T cell receptor beta chains follows, all from one sample in a study of OX40 agonist ivuxolimab in advanced cancers. Libraries were prepared by immunoSEQ multiplex PCR; TCRdb keeps only in-frame clonotypes and omits some of them. The data show tens of thousands of clones, roughly four fifths seen once. The sample was CD4+ or CD8+ T cells sorted from blood, taken in a trial of the OX40 agonist ivuxolimab. All receptors come from an adult with an advanced solid tumor such as melanoma, head and neck, liver or kidney cancer. Both conserved end residues are part of each CDR3. Each record gives: D gene, J gene, V gene, clone size, CDR3 DNA, CDR3 protein. The D gene is left open where the match is weak. Expanded clones get a size class; other rows say once, few or many, or leave the size out.

- TRBJ1-2 TRBV5-4 - TGTGCCAGCAGCTCCTATACGACGGGTAGCTATGGCTACACCTTC CASSSYTTGSYGYTF
- TRBJ2-3 TRBV7-3 - TGTGCCAGCAGTCTTGGGTTGGCGCAGTATTTT CASSLGLAQYF
- TRBJ2-3 TRBV7-9 - TGTGCCAGCAGCCCCTGGGGAACTACCTCTCTCACAGATACGCAGTATTTT CASSPWGTTSLTDTQYF
- TRBJ2-2 TRBV5-1 - TGCGCCAGCAGCTTAAATATTGGGGGGGCCACCGGGGAGCTGTTTTTT CASSLNIGGATGELFF
TRBD2 TRBJ2-5 TRBV7-3 - TGTGCCAGCAGTTCTGGGACTAGCGGGATAGAGACCCAGTACTTC CASSSGTSGIETQYF
TRBD1 TRBJ2-1 TRBV5-1 - TGCGCCAGCAGCTTGGGACAGGGGGCCCACAATGAGCAGTTCTTC CASSLGQGAHNEQFF
- TRBJ1-2 TRBV5-4 - TGTGCCAGCAGCTTCTTCGTCGGGGGGACGAGAGGCTACACCTTC CASSFFVGGTRGYTF
TRBD1 TRBJ1-5 TRBV19 - TGTGCCAGTAGTAAGGGGGGTGACAGGGTTCAGCCCCAGCATTTT CASSKGGDRVQPQHF
- TRBJ1-2 TRBV29-1 - TGCAGCGTGGGGATATCGGGTGGCTACACCTTC CSVGISGGYTF
- TRBJ2-5 TRBV7-9 once TGTGCCAGCAGGGGGACCCCGCAAGAGACCCAGTACTTC CASRGTPQETQYF
- TRBJ2-7 TRBV28 - TGTGCCAGCAGTTTATTTTCTCGGAGGTACCGCTACGAGCAGTACTTC CASSLFSRRYRYEQYF
- TRBJ1-1 TRBV10-2 - TGCGCCAGCTGCACGAACACTGAAGCTTTCTTT CASCTNTEAFF
TRBD1 TRBJ1-2 TRBV6-6 - TGTGCCAGCAGTGTACAGGGGAACTATGGCTACACCTTC CASSVQGNYGYTF
- TRBJ2-7 TRBV6-5 - TGTGCCAGCAGTTACCAGGGCAGGGGTAGGGAGCAGTACTTC CASSYQGRGREQYF
TRBD1 TRBJ1-4 TRBV6-1 - TGTGCCAGCACCTCCGACAGGGGGCGTGGTGAAAAACTGTTTTTT CASTSDRGRGEKLFF
- TRBJ1-2 TRBV15 - TGTGCCACCAGCAGAGATTACTATGGACCTGGAAGTGGCTACACCTTC CATSRDYYGPGSGYTF
TRBD2 TRBJ2-1 TRBV19 - TGTGCCAGTAGTTTCCTCGGGGGGGCCTATCTGGTCAATGAGCAGTTCTTC CASSFLGGAYLVNEQFF
TRBD1 TRBJ1-4 TRBV28 - TGTGCCAGCAATCTGGGATCGACAGGGCCCAAGGGAAAACTGTTTTTT CASNLGSTGPKGKLFF
- TRBJ2-6 TRBV9 - TGTGCCAGCAGCCCCCATTCTGGGGCCAACGTCCTGACTTTC CASSPHSGANVLTF
- TRBJ2-7 TRBV15 - TGTGCCACCCGGGACACGGAACTCAACGAGCAGTACTTC CATRDTELNEQYF
TRBD1 TRBJ1-1 TRBV5-1 - TGCGCCAGCGGGTCGGGGCAGGGGGCCATGAACACTGAAGCTTTCTTT CASGSGQGAMNTEAFF
- TRBJ1-6 TRBV18 - TGTGCCAGCTCACCCATCGGGTTTAAGAGTTCACCCCTCCACTTT CASSPIGFKSSPLHF
- TRBJ2-7 TRBV10-2 - TGCGCCAGCAGTGTCAATGGACAGCTATACGAGCAGTACTTC CASSVNGQLYEQYF
- TRBJ2-7 TRBV28 - TGTGCCAGCAGTTCAGACGGCGGCCTTACGAAGCAGTACTTC CASSSDGGLTKQYF
- TRBJ1-3 TRBV7-9 - TGTGCCAGCAGCTTCTACAGTTCTGGAAACACCATATATTTT CASSFYSSGNTIYF